One TCR beta chain is described in this entry. This entry is derived from a study of T cell changes during pregnancy in multiple sclerosis. Sequencing used immunoSEQ multiplex PCR; TCRdb keeps in-frame clones, though not all of them. The table lists fewer than 100,000 clones, about 92% of them singletons. This CDR3 has 13 residues. Trimming took off 7 bases at V and 7 bases at J, with 16 bases between the two ends. Looked up from germline, CDR1 is MNHEY and CDR2 is SVGAGI. Sequenced here: peripheral blood, sampled after pregnancy. The sequence came from a female donor in good health, enrolled as a control in a pregnancy study. The genes are TRBV6-5 and TRBJ2-5; possibly TRBD1 for D (6 bases). CDR3 DNA: TGTGCCAGCAATCCACAGGGAATGGGGACCCAGTACTTC. Translated, it gives CASNPQGMGTQYF.